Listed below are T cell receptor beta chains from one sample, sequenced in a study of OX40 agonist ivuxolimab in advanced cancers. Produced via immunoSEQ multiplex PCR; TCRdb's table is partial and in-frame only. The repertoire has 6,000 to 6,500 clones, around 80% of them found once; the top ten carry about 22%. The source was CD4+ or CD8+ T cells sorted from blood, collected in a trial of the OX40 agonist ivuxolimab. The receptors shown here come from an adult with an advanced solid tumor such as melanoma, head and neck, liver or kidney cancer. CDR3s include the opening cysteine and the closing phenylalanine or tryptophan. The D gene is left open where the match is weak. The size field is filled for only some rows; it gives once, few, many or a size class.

CATSRAVGRASEQYF	TGTGCCACCAGCAGAGCGGTGGGACGGGCCTCCGAGCAGTACTTC	-	-	TRBV15	TRBJ2-7
CASGAPQHF	TGTGCCAGCGGCGCGCCCCAGCATTTT	-	-	TRBV7-2	TRBJ1-5
CASSLGTGSYNEQFF	TGTGCCAGCAGCTTGGGGACAGGCTCCTACAATGAGCAGTTCTTC	TRBD1	few	TRBV7-8	TRBJ2-1
CASTYTGGYEQYF	TGCGCCAGCACGTATACAGGGGGCTACGAGCAGTACTTC	TRBD1	-	TRBV5-1	TRBJ2-7
CASSPIATNEKLFF	TGTGCCAGCAGCCCCATAGCAACTAATGAAAAACTGTTTTTT	-	few	TRBV5-6	TRBJ1-4
CASSFGGEQFF	TGTGCCAGCAGTTTCGGCGGTGAGCAGTTCTTC	-	few	TRBV6-6	TRBJ2-1
CASSAGPLTGMDGYTF	TGTGCCAGCAGCGCCGGACCCCTAACAGGGATGGATGGCTACACCTTC	-	-	TRBV9	TRBJ1-2
CASSPDRGPTYEQYF	TGTGCCAGCAGCCCCGACCGGGGTCCTACCTACGAGCAGTACTTC	-	-	TRBV9	TRBJ2-7
CASSTSAEAVIPYNEQFF	TGTGCCAGCAGCACCTCTGCGGAGGCGGTAATCCCGTACAATGAGCAGTTCTTC	-	-	TRBV7-6	TRBJ2-1
CASSGEGPTDTQYF	TGTGCCAGCAGCGGGGAGGGACCCACAGATACGCAGTATTTT	TRBD2	once	TRBV5-6	TRBJ2-3
CASSDGGNSYNEQFF	TGTGCCAGCAGTGATGGTGGGAACTCCTACAATGAGCAGTTCTTC	-	once	TRBV6-1	TRBJ2-1
CASSQGAQINTGELFF	TGTGCCAGCAGCCAAGGGGCACAGATCAACACCGGGGAGCTGTTTTTT	-	few	TRBV14	TRBJ2-2
CASSSSRDRGYNEQFF	TGTGCCAGCAGCTCATCCCGGGACAGGGGCTACAATGAGCAGTTCTTC	TRBD1	-	TRBV9	TRBJ2-1
CASSQIGTGDSYEQYF	TGTGCCAGCAGCCAAATCGGGACAGGAGACTCCTACGAGCAGTACTTC	TRBD1	-	TRBV4-2	TRBJ2-7
CASSSGTGGTYEQYF	TGTGCCAGTAGTTCCGGGACAGGGGGTACCTACGAGCAGTACTTC	TRBD1	-	TRBV19	TRBJ2-7
CSAPHEGFYGYTF	TGCAGCGCTCCCCACGAGGGGTTTTATGGCTACACCTTC	-	few	TRBV29-1	TRBJ1-2
CASSSAREGTDTQYF	TGTGCCAGCAGCTCTGCTCGGGAGGGGACAGATACGCAGTATTTT	TRBD2	-	TRBV7-9	TRBJ2-3
CASSPGAGTGELFF	TGTGCCAGCAGCCCGGGGGCGGGCACCGGGGAGCTGTTTTTT	-	few	TRBV7-9	TRBJ2-2
CASSMGTGGSYEQYF	TGTGCCAGTAGTATGGGGACAGGTGGATCCTACGAGCAGTACTTC	TRBD1	-	TRBV19	TRBJ2-7
CASSNSGKNQPQHF	TGTGCCAGCAGCAATTCCGGCAAGAATCAGCCCCAGCATTTT	-	-	TRBV13	TRBJ1-5
CASSMEGFGPYNEQFF	TGTGCCAGCAGCATGGAGGGGTTTGGGCCCTACAATGAGCAGTTCTTC	-	few	TRBV11-3	TRBJ2-1
CASSLGLAGEQYF	TGCGCCAGCAGCCTAGGACTAGCCGGGGAGCAGTACTTC	TRBD2	-	TRBV4-3	TRBJ2-7
CAWSTGELFF	TGTGCCTGGAGTACCGGGGAGCTGTTTTTT	-	-	TRBV30	TRBJ2-2
CASSLAYGAGNTIYF	TGTGCCAGCAGCTTAGCGTACGGAGCTGGAAACACCATATATTTT	-	-	TRBV7-8	TRBJ1-3
CASSPISQGRNSNYGYTF	TGTGCCAGCAGCCCAATCTCTCAGGGGCGAAATTCTAACTATGGCTACACCTTC	-	-	TRBV11-2	TRBJ1-2
CASSVLAQNGELFF	TGTGCCAGCAGCGTACTAGCCCAGAACGGGGAGCTGTTTTTT	-	-	TRBV7-2	TRBJ2-2
CASSGGQGPVSDF	TGTGCCAGCAGCGGGGGACAGGGGCCGGTATCGGATTTT	TRBD1	-	TRBV7-2	TRBJ2-3
CASSSEGEQFF	TGTGCCAGCAGCTCCGAGGGTGAGCAGTTCTTC	-	-	TRBV7-6	TRBJ2-1
CATSDTGHGYTF	TGTGCCACCAGCGACACAGGGCACGGCTACACCTTC	-	-	TRBV15	TRBJ1-2
CATSNGGVSNQPQHF	TGTGCCACCAGCAATGGGGGGGTGAGCAATCAGCCCCAGCATTTT	-	-	TRBV15	TRBJ1-5
CASSLLQGASQPQHF	TGTGCCAGCAGCTTGTTACAGGGGGCGAGTCAGCCCCAGCATTTT	TRBD1	once	TRBV5-6	TRBJ1-5
CATSRDRGALEQYF	TGTGCCACCAGCAGAGATCGGGGGGCCCTGGAGCAGTACTTC	-	-	TRBV15	TRBJ2-7
CASSFQGTGVSVAFF	TGTGCCAGCAGCTTCCAAGGGACAGGGGTATCCGTCGCTTTCTTT	TRBD1	-	TRBV7-3	TRBJ1-1
CASSPFQGDTDTQYF	TGCGCCAGCAGCCCCTTTCAGGGAGACACAGATACGCAGTATTTT	-	-	TRBV5-1	TRBJ2-3
CASSRLTGAQETQYF	TGTGCCAGCAGCCGGTTGACAGGGGCCCAAGAGACCCAGTACTTC	TRBD1	-	TRBV9	TRBJ2-5
CASSQKITGAGANVLTF	TGCGCCAGCAGCCAAAAGATAACAGGGGCAGGGGCCAACGTCCTGACTTTC	TRBD1	-	TRBV4-3	TRBJ2-6
CASSHRDRVVNEKLFF	TGCGCCAGCAGCCACCGCGACAGGGTAGTGAATGAAAAACTGTTTTTT	TRBD1	-	TRBV4-1	TRBJ1-4
CASSSLSGGLYNEQFF	TGTGCCAGCAGCTCCCTTTCGGGGGGGCTTTACAATGAGCAGTTCTTC	TRBD2	-	TRBV7-9	TRBJ2-1
CASSAGRLYEQYF	TGTGCCAGTAGTGCGGGACGGCTTTACGAGCAGTACTTC	-	once	TRBV19	TRBJ2-7
CASSSLGETQYF	TGTGCCAGCAGTTCGTTGGGGGAGACCCAGTACTTC	-	-	TRBV27	TRBJ2-5
CASSQSLAGDYNEQFF	TGCGCCAGCAGCCAAAGTTTAGCGGGGGATTACAATGAGCAGTTCTTC	TRBD2	-	TRBV4-3	TRBJ2-1
CASSLRGTSGSQETQYF	TGTGCCAGCAGCTTAAGAGGGACTAGCGGGTCTCAAGAGACCCAGTACTTC	TRBD2	few	TRBV7-9	TRBJ2-5
CASSARTGDSQETQYF	TGTGCCAGCAGCGCTCGGACAGGGGATTCCCAAGAGACCCAGTACTTC	TRBD1	-	TRBV7-8	TRBJ2-5
CASSQGGWTYTQYF	TGTGCCAGCAGCCAGGGTGGGTGGACATATACGCAGTATTTT	-	-	TRBV14	TRBJ2-3